This T cell receptor (beta chain) was identified in a study of shared clonotypes between healthy human individuals. Looking at the study overall: Donors had three CD4 naive, three CD4 memory, two CD8 naive and one CD8 memory plate apiece. Notes on the study in general: Larger richness was generally estimated for naive than memory subsets. Generation probabilities were higher for clonotypes shared across all four sorted-subset donors than for unshared ones.

Positively selected for CCR7, the CD45RO-negative cells used as naive CD8 cells excluded terminally differentiated effector memory CD45RA+ cells. On this clone: Its antigen remains unknown.

The CDR3 totals 16 residues. Looked up from germline, CDR1 is MNHNY and CDR2 is SVGAGI (reference sequence). V gave up 6 bases and J gave up 5 bases, with 20 bases separating them. Original analysis: There were no quality scores in the junction-only immunoSEQ sequences, so filtering differed. TCRdb's table, derived via immunoSEQ multiplex PCR, lists solely in-frame clones and lacks some. V and J calls and clone size come straight from that table; D and trimming were deduced from the DNA. The sample lists approximately 2,000,000 clones, roughly 95% occurring once. This TCR came from a man younger than 30 in good health. Some clones in this sample may be carry-over from other donors' samples. This rearrangement joins TRBV6-6 to TRBJ1-5, with D hard to call. Specimen: naive CD8+ T cells from PBMCs. The CDR3 DNA sequence: TGTGCCAGCAGCCCGGGAGCGGGAACATATCATCAGCCCCAGCATTTT. Translated, it gives CASSPGAGTYHQPQHF.